The present entry profiles one T cell receptor beta chain with its context. These data come from a study of long-term antiretroviral therapy in people with HIV. Overall study: The 2015 immediate-ART recommendation came about a decade after the earliest samples.

The J segment lost 5 bases and the V segment lost 0 bases, leaving 5 bases of the junction unmatched. From germline, CDR1 is ENHRY and CDR2 SYGVKD. This CDR3 spans 15 amino acids. An immunoSEQ assay, version v3.0, was performed at survey level. Data came from immunoSEQ multiplex PCR; TCRdb stores just in-frame clones and leaves some out. Altogether under 20,000 clones are present, approximately 80% being singletons, with the ten largest covering 4.5%. The origin of this receptor is a man aged 18-30 years with HIV. The rearrangement uses TRBV10-3 and TRBJ2-7; 9 positions match TRBD1. Source: unsorted PBMCs, taken 0.1 years before starting antiretroviral therapy. In nucleotides, the CDR3 is TGTGCCATCAGTGAGTCGCAGGACAGGGGCCACGAGCAGTACTTC. It translates to CAISESQDRGHEQYF.